The next 28 T cell receptor beta chains were all read from a single sample in a study of shared T cell receptors in the human thymus. Sequencing used immunoSEQ multiplex PCR; TCRdb keeps in-frame clones, though not all of them. The sample shows about 710,000 clones, over 75% of them seen only once. These data also featured in a second study, about human thymus T cells.

The sequenced material came from thymocytes. Receptor source: a boy less than two years old with a congenital heart defect.

The J gene is TRBJ2-3, the V gene TRBV4-3; D is perhaps TRBD2 (6 bases). The V and J ends lost 0 bases and 0 bases respectively, with 19 bases between them. The CDR3 sequence is 19 residues long. Germline loops: CDR1 LGHNA, CDR2 YSLEER. The CDR3 DNA reads as TGCGCCAGCAGCCAAGATCCCCAGGACTACCTGAATAGCACAGATACGCAGTATTTT. Protein product: CASSQDPQDYLNSTDTQYF.

This clone was found a few times. The chain is built from TRBV28 and TRBJ1-4; 9 nucleotides line up with TRBD1. Germline trimming cut 7 bases from V and 6 bases from J; bases unmatched to any gene: 9. The germline gives CDR1 MDHEN, CDR2 SYDVKM. This CDR3 is 15 amino acids long. DNA for the CDR3: TGTGCCAGCATACCCGGACAGGGGAAGTATGAAAAACTGTTTTTT. Its protein product is CASIPGQGKYEKLFF.

This clone was counted once. V is TRBV15 and J is TRBJ2-1, with D unclear. V was trimmed by 0 bases and J by 3 bases, leaving 15 bases between them. The CDR3 has 17 residues. The germline V gene has CDR1 LNHNV and CDR2 YYDKDF (reference sequence). The DNA of the CDR3 is TGTGCCACCAGCAGAGAGAGAGGAGCGAAGTACTACAATGAGCAGTTCTTC. Translating it yields CATSRERGAKYYNEQFF.

Here the CDR3 reads CASSRAGAALNEKLFF. As DNA, the CDR3 is TGCGCCAGCAGCCGGGCGGGGGCTGCGCTTAATGAAAAACTGTTTTTT. The chain is built from TRBV4-3 and TRBJ1-4, with TRBD1 as a possible D gene (6 bases). Trimming stripped 4 bases from V and 4 bases from J, with 16 bases between. From germline, CDR1 is LGHNA and CDR2 YSLEER. The CDR3 totals 16 residues.

This sequence joins TRBV28 and TRBJ1-1; 7 bases fit TRBD1. The V gene's germline CDR1 is MDHEN and CDR2 SYDVKM. The CDR3 loop spans 14 amino acids. V lost 5 bases, J lost 2 bases, and 5 bases stayed unmatched. Written as DNA, the CDR3 is TGTGCCAGCAGTGACAGACAGGGAAACACTGAAGCTTTCTTT. Translated, it gives CASSDRQGNTEAFF. Together with reference TRBV28 and TRBJ1-1, the CDR3 gives the full variable domain: DVKVTQSSRYLVKRTGEKVFLECVQDMDHENMFWYRQDPGLGLRLIYFSYDVKMKEKGDIPEGYSVSREKKERFSLILESASTNQTSMYLCASSDRQGNTEAFFGQGTRLTVV.

The chain joins TRBV5-1 to TRBJ2-5, with 7 bases aligning to TRBD1. The CDR3 sequence is 16 residues long. Germline assignment: CDR1 SGHRS and CDR2 YFSETQ. V shed 5 bases and J 2 bases; nucleotides not matched to a gene: 12. CDR3 DNA sequence: TGCGCCAGCAGTTCTACGCCGGGACAGCGACAAGAGACCCAGTACTTC. Translation: CASSSTPGQRQETQYF.

This chain uses TRBV28 with TRBJ1-5; D is uncertain. The CDR3 is made up of 18 amino acids. The germline V and J ends were trimmed by 7 bases and 0 bases, with 22 bases remaining between them. The germline V gene encodes CDR1 MDHEN and CDR2 SYDVKM. CDR3 nucleotide sequence: TGTGCCAGCATCCCCGAACCAGCTGCAGGCCCTAGCAATCAGCCCCAGCATTTT. Translated: CASIPEPAAGPSNQPQHF.

This chain links TRBV30 with TRBJ2-3; D is perhaps TRBD1 (5 bases). This CDR3 has 14 amino acids. Germline V gives CDR1 GTSNPN, CDR2 SVGIG (reference sequence). With 1 base removed from V and 0 bases from J, the gap between germline ends came to 8 bases. The CDR3 here is CAWSDRISTDTQYF. In DNA form, the CDR3 reads TGTGCCTGGAGTGACAGGATTAGCACAGATACGCAGTATTTT.

The V and J genes are TRBV11-2 and TRBJ2-3; D might be TRBD2 (6 bases). V shed 0 bases and J shed 6 bases, with 19 bases lying between them. This CDR3 is 17 amino acids long. Germline assignment: CDR1 SGHAT and CDR2 FQNNGV. The CDR3 loop reads CASSLEGRAGPHDTQYF. The DNA of the CDR3 is TGTGCCAGCAGCTTAGAGGGTCGGGCGGGACCTCACGATACGCAGTATTTT.

The J gene is TRBJ2-7, the V gene TRBV28; possibly TRBD1 for D (6 bases). CDR1 MDHEN and CDR2 SYDVKM come from the germline V gene. This CDR3 is built from 15 residues. The V end was cut by 3 bases, the J end by 3 bases, with 15 bases between. CDR3 in amino acids: CASSLDPGTYYEQYF. In DNA, the CDR3 is TGTGCCAGCAGTTTGGACCCCGGGACATACTACGAGCAGTACTTC. The full variable domain, in which reference TRBV28 and TRBJ2-7 provide the parts outside the CDR3, is DVKVTQSSRYLVKRTGEKVFLECVQDMDHENMFWYRQDPGLGLRLIYFSYDVKMKEKGDIPEGYSVSREKKERFSLILESASTNQTSMYLCASSLDPGTYYEQYFGPGTRLTVT.

The chain recombines TRBV19 with TRBJ1-2; D remains ambiguous. CDR1 LNHDA and CDR2 SQIVND come from the germline V gene (reference sequence). CDR3 size: 10 residues. V was cut by 6 bases and J by 8 bases, with 7 bases left in between. The CDR3 DNA reads as TGTGCCAGTAGCGGTAGAGGCTACACCTTC. It translates to CASSGRGYTF.

This rearrangement joins TRBV4-3 to TRBJ1-3, with no clear D. The germline CDR1 and CDR2 sequences are LGHNA and YSLEER. With 1 base removed from V and 5 bases from J, the gap between germline ends came to 6 bases. The CDR3 contains 13 residues. CDR3 region: CASSQVNRNTIYF. Here the CDR3 DNA reads TGCGCCAGCAGCCAAGTCAACAGAAACACCATATATTTT.

The chain carries TRBV5-8 and TRBJ2-1; D unresolved. Germline V CDR1 and CDR2: SGHTS, YDEGEE. The CDR3 extends over 10 amino acids. V was shortened by 4 bases and J by 10 bases, with 6 bases between the two germline ends. DNA of the CDR3: TGTGCCAGCAGCGGGCTAGAGCAGTTCTTC. This gives the protein CASSGLEQFF.

The rearrangement uses TRBV7-9 and TRBJ2-7; possibly TRBD1 for D (6 bases). Germline V lookup: CDR1 SEHNR, CDR2 FQNEAQ (reference sequence). The CDR3 spans 14 residues. The ends were cut back, 5 bases at V and 6 bases at J, with 17 bases in the middle. CDR3 sequence: CASSLQGRSVEQYF. The CDR3 nucleotides are TGTGCCAGCAGCCTACAGGGTAGGTCAGTCGAGCAGTACTTC.

This chain uses TRBV28 with TRBJ2-5; 7 bases are shared with TRBD2. Germline assignment: CDR1 MDHEN and CDR2 SYDVKM. The CDR3 length is 14 residues. J lost 5 bases, V lost 5 bases, and 8 bases had no gene match. CDR3 sequence (DNA): TGTGCCAGCAGTCACCACGGGGGGTCGGAGACCCAGTACTTC. This codes for CASSHHGGSETQYF.

This clone occurred once. V and J are TRBV14 and TRBJ2-7; 10 bases agree with TRBD2. V shed 3 bases, J shed 4 bases, and the junction held 9 bases outside the gene matches. Germline lookup yields CDR1 SGHDN and CDR2 FVKESK. This CDR3 has 16 amino acids. This CDR3 is CASSQTTSGSPYEQYF. CDR3 DNA: TGTGCCAGCAGCCAGACGACTAGCGGGTCCCCGTACGAGCAGTACTTC.

The rearrangement uses TRBV11-2 and TRBJ2-2; D is undetermined. Germline V lookup: CDR1 SGHAT, CDR2 FQNNGV. The CDR3 runs 12 residues. Trimming removed 5 bases from V and 6 bases from J, with 7 bases in between. The CDR3 region has the DNA TGTGCCAGCAGCCCTAGGCCCGGGGAGCTGTTTTTT. This encodes CASSPRPGELFF.

The chain joins TRBV19 to TRBJ1-5, with TRBD1 matching over 8 bases. The junction had 9 bases not matched to a gene; V was cut back by 3 bases and J by 2 bases. CDR3 size: 17 residues. Germline V CDR1 and CDR2: LNHDA, SQIVND (reference sequence). CDR3 region: CASSIRGPRGGNQPQHF. The CDR3, as DNA: TGTGCCAGTAGTATCAGGGGGCCCAGGGGTGGCAATCAGCCCCAGCATTTT.

The sample holds one count of this clone. The gene calls are TRBV19 and TRBJ2-1, with TRBD2 identical over 12 bases. Germline V gene lookup returns CDR1 LNHDA and CDR2 SQIVND (reference sequence). CDR3 size: 18 residues. V gave up 4 bases and J gave up 2 bases; unmatched junction bases: 9. CDR3 amino acids: CASSTSGGAFLAYNEQFF. The CDR3 region has the DNA TGTGCCAGTAGTACTAGCGGGGGGGCCTTCCTTGCCTACAATGAGCAGTTCTTC.

CDR3: CASSASPLHPAGGRYCTDTQYF. The CDR3 DNA is TGCGCCAGCAGCGCGAGCCCCCTCCACCCCGCGGGGGGACGATACTGCACAGATACGCAGTATTTT. The chain joins TRBV5-1 to TRBJ2-3; TRBD2 matches at 8 bases. Looked up from germline, CDR1 is SGHRS and CDR2 is YFSETQ. The CDR3 is 22 amino acids. The ends lost 4 bases at V and 1 base at J; junction bases unmatched: 26.

This chain connects TRBV30 to TRBJ2-7, with 8 bases that match TRBD1. The germline V gene has CDR1 GTSNPN and CDR2 SVGIG (reference sequence). The CDR3 spans 14 residues. V trimming: 5 bases; J trimming: 1 base; junction bases outside the gene matches: 7. As DNA, the CDR3 is TGTGCCTGGGATAAACGGGACAGGTCCTACGAGCAGTACTTC. Encoded protein: CAWDKRDRSYEQYF.

This clone was counted a few times. The chain couples TRBV4-1 to TRBJ2-5; D unclear. With 2 bases removed from V and 4 bases from J, the gap between germline ends came to 11 bases. The CDR3 is made up of 14 amino acids. Germline CDR1 reads MGHRA; CDR2 reads YSYEKL. CDR3 DNA sequence: TGCGCCAGCAGCCAACGAGCCGGTATAGAGACCCAGTACTTC. This translates into CASSQRAGIETQYF.

The chain links TRBV16 to TRBJ2-7; possible D gene TRBD1, 6 bases. Germline assignment: CDR1 KGHSY and CDR2 FQNENV. The CDR3 runs to 14 residues. Trimming pared 4 bases from V and 5 bases from J, leaving 15 bases between. The CDR3 coding sequence is TGTGCCAGCAGCCGGGGCCAGGGGAGTCACGAGCAGTACTTC. Its translation: CASSRGQGSHEQYF.

The chain links TRBV28 to TRBJ2-7; TRBD1 might be the D (5 bases). V lost 5 bases to trimming and J lost 5 bases, with 10 bases between them. This CDR3 is built from 12 residues. Germline assignment: CDR1 MDHEN and CDR2 SYDVKM. For the CDR3, the DNA is TGTGCCAGCAGTGAACAGGTCCACGAGCAGTACTTC. Translation: CASSEQVHEQYF.

The V gene is TRBV5-6, the J gene TRBJ2-6; a weak D match, TRBD2 (5 bases). Trimming took 4 bases from V and 0 from J, leaving 11 bases between them. The CDR3 contains 16 residues. Per germline, CDR1 SGHDT and CDR2 YYEEEE. The CDR3 bases are TGTGCCAGCAGCACGGACGGACTCTCTGGGGCCAACGTCCTGACTTTC. This translates into CASSTDGLSGANVLTF.

This clone was counted only a few times. J is TRBJ1-1 and V is TRBV30; a possible D gene is TRBD1 (6 bases). Looked up from germline, CDR1 is GTSNPN and CDR2 is SVGIG (reference sequence). The CDR3 sequence is 16 residues long. The ends were cut back, 5 bases at V and 4 bases at J, with 23 bases in the middle. The CDR3 protein is CAWHPLRGGGGTEAFF. The DNA of the CDR3 is TGTGCCTGGCACCCCTTGAGGGGCGGGGGCGGCACTGAAGCTTTCTTT. The full variable domain, with the rest looked up from reference TRBV30 and TRBJ1-1, is SQTIHQWPATLVQPVGSPLSLECTVEGTSNPNLYWYRQAAGRGLQLLFYSVGIGQISSEVPQNLSASRPQDRQFILSSKKLLLSDSGFYLCAWHPLRGGGGTEAFFGQGTRLTVV.

The genes are TRBV10-3 and TRBJ2-5; TRBD2 matches at 13 bases. The germline V gene has CDR1 ENHRY and CDR2 SYGVKD. The trim removed 6 bases at V and 5 bases at J, leaving 18 bases unmatched. The CDR3 consists of 19 residues. The CDR3 is CAIRSDLPGLAGPSETQYF. CDR3 DNA sequence: TGTGCCATCAGGAGCGATCTCCCGGGACTAGCGGGACCTTCGGAGACCCAGTACTTC.

The chain links TRBV28 to TRBJ2-7; TRBD2 agrees at 10 bases. Germline V gene sequence: CDR1 MDHEN, CDR2 SYDVKM. This CDR3 is 14 amino acids long. The junction had 1 base not matched to a gene; V was cut back by 5 bases and J by 0 bases. CDR3 region: CASSASGSSYEQYF. In nucleotides, the CDR3 is TGTGCCAGCAGTGCTAGCGGGAGCTCCTACGAGCAGTACTTC.